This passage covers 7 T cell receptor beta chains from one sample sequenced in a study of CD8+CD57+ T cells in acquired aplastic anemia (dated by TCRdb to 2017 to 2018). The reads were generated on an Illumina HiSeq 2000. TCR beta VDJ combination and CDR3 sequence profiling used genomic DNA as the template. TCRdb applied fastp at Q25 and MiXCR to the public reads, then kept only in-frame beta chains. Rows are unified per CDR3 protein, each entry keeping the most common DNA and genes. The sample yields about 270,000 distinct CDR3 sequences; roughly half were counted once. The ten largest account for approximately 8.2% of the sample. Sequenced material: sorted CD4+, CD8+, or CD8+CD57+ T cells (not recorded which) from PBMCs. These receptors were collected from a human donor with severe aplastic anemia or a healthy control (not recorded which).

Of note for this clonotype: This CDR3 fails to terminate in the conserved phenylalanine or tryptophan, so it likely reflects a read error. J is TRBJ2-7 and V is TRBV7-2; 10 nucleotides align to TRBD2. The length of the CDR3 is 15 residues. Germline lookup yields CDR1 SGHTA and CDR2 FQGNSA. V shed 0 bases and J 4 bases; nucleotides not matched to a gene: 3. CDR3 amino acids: CASSLALAGRYEQYL. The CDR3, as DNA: TGTGCCAGCAGCTTAGCACTAGCGGGGCGGTACGAGCAGTACCTC.

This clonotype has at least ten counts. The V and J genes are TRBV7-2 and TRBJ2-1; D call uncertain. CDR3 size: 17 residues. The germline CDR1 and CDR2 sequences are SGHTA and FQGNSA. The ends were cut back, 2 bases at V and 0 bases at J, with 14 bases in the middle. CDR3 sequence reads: CASSLFSAASSYNEQFF. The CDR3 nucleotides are TGTGCCAGCAGCTTATTTTCGGCGGCAAGCTCCTACAATGAGCAGTTCTTC.

The CDR3 region is CASSQERGGQETQYF. DNA for the CDR3: TGTGCCAGCAGCCAAGAGCGGGGGGGCCAAGAGACCCAGTACTTC. V gene TRBV4-2 combines with J gene TRBJ2-5, with 9 positions matching TRBD2. The CDR3 consists of 15 residues. Germline V CDR1 and CDR2: LGHNA, YNFKEQ. The ends lost 0 bases at V and 1 base at J; junction bases unmatched: 0.

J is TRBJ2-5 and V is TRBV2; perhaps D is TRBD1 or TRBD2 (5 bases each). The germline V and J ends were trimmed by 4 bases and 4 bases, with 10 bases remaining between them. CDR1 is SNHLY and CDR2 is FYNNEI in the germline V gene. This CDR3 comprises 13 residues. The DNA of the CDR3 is TGTGCCAGCAGTGGACCAGGGAGAGAGACCCAGTACTTC. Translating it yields CASSGPGRETQYF.

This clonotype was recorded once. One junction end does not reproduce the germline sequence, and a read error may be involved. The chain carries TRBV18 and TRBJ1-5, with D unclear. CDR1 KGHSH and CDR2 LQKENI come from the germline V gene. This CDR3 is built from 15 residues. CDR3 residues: CAGSPEGWSNQPQHF. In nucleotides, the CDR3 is TGTGCCGGCTCACCAGAGGGATGGAGCAATCAGCCCCAGCATTTT.

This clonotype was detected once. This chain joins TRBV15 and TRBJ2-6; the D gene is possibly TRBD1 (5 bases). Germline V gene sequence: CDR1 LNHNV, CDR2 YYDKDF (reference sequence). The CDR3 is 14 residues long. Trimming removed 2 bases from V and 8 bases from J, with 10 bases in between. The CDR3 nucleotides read TGTGCCACCAGCAGAAGAACAGGTCCCAACGTCCTGACTTTC. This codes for CATSRRTGPNVLTF.

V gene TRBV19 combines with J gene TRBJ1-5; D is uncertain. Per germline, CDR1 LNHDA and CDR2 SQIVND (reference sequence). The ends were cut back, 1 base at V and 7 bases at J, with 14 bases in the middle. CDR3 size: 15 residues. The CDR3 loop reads CASSIVASSGQPQHF. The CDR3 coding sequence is TGTGCCAGTAGTATAGTCGCCAGCTCGGGACAGCCCCAGCATTTT. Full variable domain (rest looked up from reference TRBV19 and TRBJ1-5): DGGITQSPKYLFRKEGQNVTLSCEQNLNHDAMYWYRQDPGQGLRLIYYSQIVNDFQKGDIAEGYSVSREKKESFPLTVTSAQKNPTAFYLCASSIVASSGQPQHFGDGTRLSIL.